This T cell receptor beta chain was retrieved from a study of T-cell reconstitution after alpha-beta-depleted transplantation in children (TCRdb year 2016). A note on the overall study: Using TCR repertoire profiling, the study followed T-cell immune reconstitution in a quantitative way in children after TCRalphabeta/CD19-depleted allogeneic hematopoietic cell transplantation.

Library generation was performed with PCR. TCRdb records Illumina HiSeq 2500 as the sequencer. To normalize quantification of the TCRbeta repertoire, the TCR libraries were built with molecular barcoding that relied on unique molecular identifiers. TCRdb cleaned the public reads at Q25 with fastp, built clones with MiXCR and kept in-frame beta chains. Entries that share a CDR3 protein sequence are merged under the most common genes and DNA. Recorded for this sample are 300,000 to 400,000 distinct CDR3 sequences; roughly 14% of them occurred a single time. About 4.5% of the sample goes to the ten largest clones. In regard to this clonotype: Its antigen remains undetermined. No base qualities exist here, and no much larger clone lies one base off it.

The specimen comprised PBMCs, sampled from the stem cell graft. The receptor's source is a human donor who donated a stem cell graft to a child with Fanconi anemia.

For the CDR3, the sequence is CASSQERQNTGELFF. The DNA is as follows: TGCGCCAGCAGCCAAGAAAGACAAAACACCGGGGAGCTGTTTTTT. The chain is encoded by TRBV4-3 joined to TRBJ2-2, with the D gene not confidently named. The junction carries 7 bases between V and J, which are trimmed by 0 bases and 2 bases respectively. Including cysteine and phenylalanine, the CDR3 has 15 amino acids. Only the CDR3 part of the read is kept: 45 bases, read in frame from the first base. CDR1 and CDR2 were assigned from the germline V gene as LGHNA and YSLEER.